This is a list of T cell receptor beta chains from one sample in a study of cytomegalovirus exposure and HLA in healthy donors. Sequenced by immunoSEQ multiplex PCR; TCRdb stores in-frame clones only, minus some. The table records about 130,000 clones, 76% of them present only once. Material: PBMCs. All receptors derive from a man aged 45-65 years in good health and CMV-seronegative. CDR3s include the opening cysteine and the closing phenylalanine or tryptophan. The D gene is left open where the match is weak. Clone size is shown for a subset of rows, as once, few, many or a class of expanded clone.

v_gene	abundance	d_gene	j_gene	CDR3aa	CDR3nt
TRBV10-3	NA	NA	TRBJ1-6	CAISGQGDSNSPLHF	TGTGCCATCAGTGGCCAAGGGGACTCGAATTCACCCCTCCACTTT
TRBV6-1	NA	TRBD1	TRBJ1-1	CASILDRENTEAFF	TGTGCCAGCATTCTGGACAGGGAGAACACTGAAGCTTTCTTT
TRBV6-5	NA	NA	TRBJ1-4	CASSWAPTNEKLFF	TGTGCCAGCAGCTGGGCCCCAACTAATGAAAAACTGTTTTTT
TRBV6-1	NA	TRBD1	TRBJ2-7	CASTHSGTGYEQYF	TGTGCCAGCACTCACTCCGGGACAGGCTACGAGCAGTACTTC
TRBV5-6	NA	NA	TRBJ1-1	CASSPGAGTEAFF	TGTGCCAGCAGCCCCGGCGCAGGTACTGAAGCTTTCTTT
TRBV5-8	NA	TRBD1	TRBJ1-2	CASSLTGVDYGYTF	TGTGCCAGCAGCTTGACAGGGGTCGACTATGGCTACACCTTC
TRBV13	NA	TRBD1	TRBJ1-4	CASSTSGGTNEKLFF	TGTGCCAGCAGCACCTCAGGGGGGACTAATGAAAAACTGTTTTTT
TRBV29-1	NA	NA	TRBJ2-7	CNALRRDYEQYF	TGCAACGCCTTGCGACGGGACTACGAGCAGTACTTC
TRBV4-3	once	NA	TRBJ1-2	CASSQEGRANYGYTF	TGCGCCAGCAGCCAAGAGGGGAGGGCTAACTATGGCTACACCTTC
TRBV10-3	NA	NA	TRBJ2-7	CAISESIPSKEEQYF	TGTGCCATCAGTGAGTCGATCCCCTCGAAGGAGGAGCAGTACTTC
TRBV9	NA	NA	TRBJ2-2	CASSVVNTGELLF	TGTGCCAGCAGCGTAGTGAACACCGGGGAGCTGCTTTTT
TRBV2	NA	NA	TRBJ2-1	CASSGGVGEQFF	TGTGCCAGCAGTGGTGGAGTTGGTGAGCAGTTCTTC
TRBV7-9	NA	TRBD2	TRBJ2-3	CASSLGFSGGTDTQYF	TGTGCCAGCAGCTTAGGGTTTAGCGGGGGCACAGATACGCAGTATTTT
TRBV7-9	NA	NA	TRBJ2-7	CASSTPQGLNSYEQYF	TGTGCCAGCAGCACTCCACAGGGTTTGAACTCCTACGAGCAGTACTTC
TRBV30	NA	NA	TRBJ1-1	CAWSVALEAEAFF	TGTGCCTGGAGTGTAGCGCTGGAGGCTGAAGCTTTCTTT
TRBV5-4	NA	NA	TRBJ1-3	CASSLGRTAGNTIYF	TGTGCCAGCAGCTTGGGGAGGACAGCTGGAAACACCATATATTTT
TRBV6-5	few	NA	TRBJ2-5	CAIKGGNQETQYF	TGTGCCATCAAGGGCGGGAATCAAGAGACCCAGTACTTC